This section outlines one T cell receptor beta chain sequence together with its context. The sample comes from a study of CXCR3-negative and CXCR3-positive naive CD8 T cells. 5' RACE with UMI labels generated the TRB cDNA libraries. TCRdb re-called the 5' RACE reads; one entry per CDR3 protein, DNA not given. The sample includes 65,000 to 75,000 distinct CDR3 sequences. The CDR3 loop spans 13 amino acids. CDR1 and CDR2 (germline): SGHRS, YFSETQ. The TCR sequence derives from a human donor in good health. Some clones in this sample may be carry-over from other donors' samples. Sequencing was performed on naive CXCR3- CD8+ T cells from blood. The sample's subset: CD45RO-CCR7+CD27+CD95- naive CD8+ T cells lacking CXCR3 (TNR3-). The chain has TRBV5-1 and TRBJ2-7; with no DNA, the TCRdb D assignment of TRBD1 cannot be verified. The CDR3 sequence: CASSTTGGYEQYF.